The rows below give T cell receptor beta chains drawn from one sample of a study of identical twins. In TCRdb, the 5' RACE reads were re-called with MiXCR into one record per CDR3 protein. The sample includes 1.5 million to 2 million distinct CDR3 sequences, about 32% of them seen just once. The source material was cord blood. These receptors came from a newborn girl in good health. Each CDR3 is given with its conserved first and last residue. The order of the fields is V gene, D gene, J gene, clone size, CDR3 DNA, CDR3 protein. D genes are given only for firm matches. Some rows have no size entry. The others give once, few or many, or a class for an expanded clone.

V: TRBV2; D: .; J: TRBJ2-1; size: .; DNA: TGTGCCAGCGGAGGCGGGTATTGGGAGCAGTTCTTC; CDR3: CASGGGYWEQFF
V: TRBV29-1; D: .; J: TRBJ1-6; size: many; DNA: TGCAGCGTTGCGCTCTCCTATAATTCACCCCTCCACTTT; CDR3: CSVALSYNSPLHF
V: TRBV6-1; D: .; J: TRBJ2-1; size: few; DNA: TGTGCCAGCTACCCGCGGAGGGGGTACAATGAGCAGTTCTTC; CDR3: CASYPRRGYNEQFF
V: TRBV7-6; D: TRBD2; J: TRBJ2-7; size: .; DNA: TGTGCCAGCAGCTCGCATTCCCGCGCGACTAGCGGGACTCACGAGCAGTACTTC; CDR3: CASSSHSRATSGTHEQYF
V: TRBV10-3; D: .; J: TRBJ1-1; size: few; DNA: TGTGCCATCAGTTCTGCCCTAGACAGCATGAACACTGAAGCTTTCTTT; CDR3: CAISSALDSMNTEAFF
V: TRBV28; D: TRBD1; J: TRBJ1-5; size: .; DNA: TGTGCCAGCAGTTTTAAGGGCAACCCGGCAACAGGGGAAACCAATCAGCCCCAGCATTTT; CDR3: CASSFKGNPATGETNQPQHF
V: TRBV20-1; D: TRBD2; J: TRBJ2-7; size: .; DNA: TGCAGTGCTTTTCCGGGACTAGCGGGGAACTCCTACGAGCAGTACTTC; CDR3: CSAFPGLAGNSYEQYF
V: TRBV12-3/TRBV12-4; D: TRBD1; J: TRBJ2-7; size: few; DNA: TGTGCCAGCAGTTTAGATAGGACAGGGAACTCCTACGAGCAGTACTTC; CDR3: CASSLDRTGNSYEQYF
V: TRBV7-2; D: .; J: TRBJ1-5; size: .; DNA: TGTGCCAGCAGCTTGGCATCGGCAGGTCAGCCCCAGCATTTT; CDR3: CASSLASAGQPQHF
V: TRBV3-1; D: .; J: TRBJ2-3; size: few; DNA: TGTGCCAGCAGCCCGGGTATCGGGGGCGGCACAGATACGCAGTATTTT; CDR3: CASSPGIGGGTDTQYF
V: TRBV20-1; D: TRBD2; J: TRBJ2-1; size: .; DNA: TGCAGTGCGGGCCCGGGGGGGAGCTCCTACAATGAGCAGTTCTTC; CDR3: CSAGPGGSSYNEQFF
V: TRBV20-1; D: .; J: TRBJ2-1; size: .; DNA: TGCAGTGCTAGAGAATATTGGGGCGTCCATGAGCAGTTCTTC; CDR3: CSAREYWGVHEQFF
V: TRBV2; D: .; J: TRBJ2-4; size: .; DNA: TGTGCCAGCAGTGAAATGCACGCGGGCAAAAACATTCAGTACTTC; CDR3: CASSEMHAGKNIQYF
V: TRBV12-3/TRBV12-4; D: .; J: TRBJ2-3; size: .; DNA: TGTGACACCCCCGTTTGCGGCAGCACAGATACGCAGTATTTT; CDR3: CDTPVCGSTDTQYF
V: TRBV6-6; D: .; J: TRBJ1-4; size: .; DNA: TGTGCCAGCAGTCCGGGGGGGTCGGATGAAAAACTGTTTTTT; CDR3: CASSPGGSDEKLFF
V: TRBV28; D: TRBD1; J: TRBJ1-5; size: many; DNA: TGTGCCAGCAGTTCAGGACAGGGCACTCAGCCCCAGCATTTT; CDR3: CASSSGQGTQPQHF
V: TRBV5-6; D: .; J: TRBJ2-7; size: .; DNA: TGTGCCAGCAGCTTGGGGGGGGCAGGGATCTACGAGCAGTACTTC; CDR3: CASSLGGAGIYEQYF
V: TRBV21-1; D: .; J: TRBJ1-2; size: few; DNA: TGTGCCAGCAGCAACCAGGGGGATGACTATGGCTACACCTTC; CDR3: CASSNQGDDYGYTF
V: TRBV3-1; D: TRBD2; J: TRBJ2-3; size: many; DNA: TGTGCCAGCAGCCCGGCTAGCGGTCGTACAGATACGCAGTATTTT; CDR3: CASSPASGRTDTQYF
V: TRBV5-6; D: .; J: TRBJ1-6; size: .; DNA: TGTGCCAGCAGCTCCCCCATATATAATTCACCCCTCCACTTT; CDR3: CASSSPIYNSPLHF
V: TRBV4-1; D: TRBD1; J: TRBJ1-2; size: few; DNA: TGCGCCAGCCCAGGGGACAGGGGGAACTATGGCTACACCTTC; CDR3: CASPGDRGNYGYTF
V: TRBV20-1; D: TRBD2; J: TRBJ2-7; size: few; DNA: TGCAGTGCATCGGGGCTAGCGGGAGTTCGCGAGCAGTACTTC; CDR3: CSASGLAGVREQYF
V: TRBV3-1; D: .; J: TRBJ2-1; size: few; DNA: TGTGCCAGCAGCCCCGGGACTTCTATCTACAATGAGCAGTTCTTC; CDR3: CASSPGTSIYNEQFF
V: TRBV25-1; D: TRBD1; J: TRBJ1-2; size: .; DNA: TGTGCCAGCAGTGGAGGAGGGGGCTGGGGTAACTATGGCTACACCTTC; CDR3: CASSGGGGWGNYGYTF
V: TRBV10-3; D: TRBD2; J: TRBJ2-1; size: few; DNA: TGTGCCATCAGCCCCGGACTAGCGGGAAGGGGGGGTGAGCAGTTCTTC; CDR3: CAISPGLAGRGGEQFF
V: TRBV3-1; D: .; J: TRBJ1-1; size: .; DNA: TGTGCCAGCAGCCCGAGGCTGTCGGTTAACACTGAAGCTTTCTTT; CDR3: CASSPRLSVNTEAFF
V: TRBV6-5; D: TRBD1; J: TRBJ1-3; size: .; DNA: TGTGCCAGCAGCGCACAGGGGGCGACCTCTGGAAACACCATATATTTT; CDR3: CASSAQGATSGNTIYF
V: TRBV24-1; D: TRBD2; J: TRBJ2-1; size: .; DNA: TGTGCCACCAGTGATTGGCCCCTAGCGGGATCCTACAATGAGCAGTTCTTC; CDR3: CATSDWPLAGSYNEQFF